A selection of T cell receptor beta chains follows, all from one sample in a study of blood T cell repertoires in COVID-19. Sequencing used immunoSEQ multiplex PCR; TCRdb keeps in-frame clones, though not all of them. The sample has about 200,000 clones, roughly 80% seen once. Material: peripheral blood. Receptors were obtained from a woman at least 80 years old with acute or convalescent COVID-19. Both conserved end residues are part of each CDR3. A D gene is named only where the DNA matches it firmly.

d_gene,j_gene,v_gene,CDR3aa
TRBD1,TRBJ1-2,TRBV10-3,CAISDAGGQGTGGYTF
TRBD1,TRBJ2-7,TRBV7-8,CASSLTLLRGRGNEQYF
.,TRBJ1-5,TRBV7-9,CASSFASGGNQPQHF
TRBD1,TRBJ1-1,TRBV9,CASSSRQGGSGNTEAFF
TRBD1,TRBJ1-1,TRBV30,CAWSLTGELAFF
TRBD2,TRBJ2-2,TRBV7-9,CASSLGTSGRALGGELFF
TRBD2,TRBJ2-3,TRBV12-5,CASGFSGGTDTQYF
TRBD2,TRBJ2-5,TRBV9,CASSPMTSGGETQYF
TRBD1,TRBJ1-6,TRBV6-1,CASTLTGVNSPLHF
.,TRBJ1-1,TRBV19,CASSITQINTEAFF
.,TRBJ2-5,TRBV7-3,CASSTTAQETQYF
TRBD1,TRBJ1-1,TRBV10-1,CASSEGKQGAKPLNTEAFF
TRBD2,TRBJ2-7,TRBV2,CASRVTGGPLEQYF
TRBD2,TRBJ2-1,TRBV3-1/TRBV3-2,CASSQAIGGTYNEQFF
.,TRBJ1-2,TRBV19,CASSILGAIRGYTF
TRBD2,TRBJ2-7,TRBV4-2,CASSQDPGTAGTSVAEQYF